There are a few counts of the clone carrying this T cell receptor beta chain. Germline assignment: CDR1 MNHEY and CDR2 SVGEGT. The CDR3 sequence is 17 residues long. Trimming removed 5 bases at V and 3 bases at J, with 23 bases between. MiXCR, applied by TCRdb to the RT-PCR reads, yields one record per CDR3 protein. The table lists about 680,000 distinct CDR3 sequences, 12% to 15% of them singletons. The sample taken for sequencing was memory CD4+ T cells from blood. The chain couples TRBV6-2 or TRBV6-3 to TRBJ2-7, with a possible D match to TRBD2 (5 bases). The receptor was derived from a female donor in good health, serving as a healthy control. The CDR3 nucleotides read TGTGCCAGCAGTCGCTATCCCGGGAACAGCGCTTACTACGAGCAGTACTTC. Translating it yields CASSRYPGNSAYYEQYF.